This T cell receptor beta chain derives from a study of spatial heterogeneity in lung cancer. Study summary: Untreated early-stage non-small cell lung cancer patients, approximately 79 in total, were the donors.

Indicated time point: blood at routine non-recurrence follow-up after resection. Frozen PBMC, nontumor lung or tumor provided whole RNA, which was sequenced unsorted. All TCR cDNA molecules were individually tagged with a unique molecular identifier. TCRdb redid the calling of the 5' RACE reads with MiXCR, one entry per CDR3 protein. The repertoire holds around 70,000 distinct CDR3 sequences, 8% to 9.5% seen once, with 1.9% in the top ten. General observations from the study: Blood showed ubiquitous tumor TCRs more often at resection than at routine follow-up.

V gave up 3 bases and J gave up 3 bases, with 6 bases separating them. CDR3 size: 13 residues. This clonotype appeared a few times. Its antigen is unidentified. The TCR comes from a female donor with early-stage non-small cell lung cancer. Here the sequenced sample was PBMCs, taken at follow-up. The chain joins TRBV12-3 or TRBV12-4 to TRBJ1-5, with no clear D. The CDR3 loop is CASSFQYNQPQHF. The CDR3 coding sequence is TGTGCCAGCAGTTTTCAGTACAATCAGCCCCAGCATTTT.